The 24 T cell receptor beta chains below come from one sample, sequenced in a study of T cells in Graves' hyperthyroidism and ophthalmopathy. RNA transcripts were the template for amplifying TCR beta CDR3 regions. Primed by the HTBI set, a first-round RT-PCR was run on the TCR CDR3. TCRdb passed the multiplex PCR reads through MiXCR, listing each CDR3 protein once. The sample consists of approximately 600,000 distinct CDR3 sequences, around 20% of them appearing once. What was sequenced was blood. These receptors originate from a man aged 25-45 years with Graves' ophthalmopathy.

There are many counts of this clonotype. The chain uses TRBV27 and TRBJ2-7; 11 nucleotides agree with TRBD2. This CDR3 comprises 15 residues. Germline assignment: CDR1 MNHEY and CDR2 SMNVEV (reference sequence). V trimming: 3 bases; J trimming: 3 bases; junction bases outside the gene matches: 4. In DNA form, the CDR3 reads TGTGCCAGCAGTTTTAGACTAGCGGGGAGCTACGAGCAGTACTTC. Amino acids: CASSFRLAGSYEQYF.

The V gene is TRBV6-2 or TRBV6-3, the J gene TRBJ1-1; D not certain. CDR1 is MNHEY, CDR2 SVGEGT, per germline. There are 13 residues in the CDR3. V was cut by 7 bases and J by 1 base, with 10 bases left in between. The CDR3 reads CASKAWPNTEAFF. The CDR3 DNA reads TGTGCCAGCAAGGCGTGGCCGAACACTGAAGCTTTCTTT.

This clonotype was picked up a small number of times. V gene TRBV12-3 or TRBV12-4 combines with J gene TRBJ1-5; D is ambiguous. The ends were cut back, 10 bases at V and 0 bases at J, with 10 bases in the middle. The CDR3 is 13 amino acids. CDR3 sequence (DNA): TGTGCCACCACGACGGATAGCAATCAGCCCCAGCATTTT. Protein: CATTTDSNQPQHF.

This clonotype was counted ten times or more. The V gene is TRBV30, the J gene TRBJ2-2; TRBD2 is a possible D gene (5 bases). Trimming stripped 2 bases from V and 0 bases from J, with 7 bases between. The CDR3 is made up of 14 amino acids. In germline, CDR1 is GTSNPN, CDR2 SVGIG (reference sequence). CDR3 protein: CAWSRGPNTGELFF. The CDR3 nucleotides are TGTGCCTGGAGTCGGGGTCCGAACACCGGGGAGCTGTTTTTT.

This clonotype was detected a few times. The genes are TRBV24-1 and TRBJ1-1; D call uncertain. This CDR3 contains 13 residues. V was trimmed by 9 bases and J by 1 base, leaving 11 bases between them. Per germline, CDR1 KGHDR and CDR2 SFDVKD. The CDR3 DNA is TGTGCCACCGCCGCAGGATCGAACACTGAAGCTTTCTTT. Its protein product is CATAAGSNTEAFF.

Only a few counts were recorded for this clonotype. The chain couples TRBV28 to TRBJ2-5; weak D call: TRBD1 (5 bases). The CDR3 sequence is 13 residues long. Per germline, CDR1 MDHEN and CDR2 SYDVKM. Trimming pared 10 bases from V and 1 base from J, leaving 13 bases between. This chain's CDR3 is CATQEPAQETQYF. CDR3 sequence (DNA): TGTGCCACACAGGAGCCCGCCCAAGAGACCCAGTACTTC.

This clonotype was seen repeatedly, ten times or more. The gene calls are TRBV28 and TRBJ1-6; D is undetermined. Germline lookup yields CDR1 MDHEN and CDR2 SYDVKM. This CDR3 has 14 amino acids. Trimming shortened V by 4 bases and J by 14 bases, and 18 bases separated the two germline ends. CDR3 coding DNA: TGTGCCAGCAGTTCCCATACCCGGACCCCAACCCTCCACTTT. Translated: CASSSHTRTPTLHF.

The gene calls are TRBV5-1 and TRBJ1-4; TRBD1 matches 8 bases. The germline V gene encodes CDR1 SGHRS and CDR2 YFSETQ. The CDR3 covers 15 residues. Trimming cost V 4 bases and J 8 bases; bases outside gene matches: 10. The CDR3 DNA sequence: TGCGCCAGCAGCCAGCACGGACAGGGTCTCGAAAAACTGTTTTTT. Its protein product is CASSQHGQGLEKLFF.

In this sample, this clonotype turned up a few times. The rearrangement uses TRBV28 and TRBJ1-4, with D tentatively TRBD1 (6 bases). Germline V gene lookup returns CDR1 MDHEN and CDR2 SYDVKM. Deletions cut 5 bases from V and 5 bases from J, with 15 bases between. The CDR3 is 15 amino acids. The CDR3 loop reads CASSARQEKNEKLFF. The CDR3 bases are TGTGCCAGCAGTGCACGACAGGAGAAAAATGAAAAACTGTTTTTT.

The V call is TRBV7-2, the J call TRBJ2-2; the D gene is possibly TRBD1 (5 bases). This CDR3 has 14 residues. The germline CDR1 and CDR2 sequences are SGHTA and FQGNSA. CDR3 sequence (DNA): TGTGCTCCCCGTCCCAGGGCCAACACCGGGGAGCTGTTTTTT. Its protein is CAPRPRANTGELFF.

The chain combines TRBV29-1 with TRBJ2-5; a weak D match, TRBD1 (8 bases). CDR1 and CDR2 (germline): SQVTM, ANQGSEA. Trimming removed 6 bases from V and 5 bases from J, with 19 bases in between. The CDR3 runs 14 residues. Here the CDR3 DNA reads TGCAGCGTCGCCGACAGGGGAGGGTTGGAGACCCAGTACTTC. This sequence encodes CSVADRGGLETQYF.

This chain uses TRBV7-9 with TRBJ2-2; 8 positions agree with TRBD2. This CDR3 is built from 15 residues. The V gene end was trimmed by 11 bases and the J gene end by 5 bases; junction bases not matched to a gene: 13. Germline-derived CDR1 and CDR2 are SEHNR and FQNEAQ (reference sequence). The CDR3 DNA is TGTGCCGGAACATCGGGAGGGCCGATTACCGGGGAGCTGTTTTTT. Amino acid sequence: CAGTSGGPITGELFF.

This clonotype showed up many times. The rearrangement uses TRBV7-8 and TRBJ2-5, with D possibly matching TRBD2 (5 bases). V dropped 5 bases and J dropped 4 bases, with 14 bases sitting between them. This CDR3 contains 14 residues. Germline V gene lookup returns CDR1 SGHVS and CDR2 FQNEAQ. In nucleotides, the CDR3 is TGTGCCAGCAGCCCTACCGGGGTCGGAGAGACCCAGTACTTC. Its translation: CASSPTGVGETQYF. Full variable domain (outside the CDR3, taken from reference TRBV7-8 and TRBJ2-5): GAGVSQSPRYKVAKRGQDVALRCDPISGHVSLFWYQQALGQGPEFLTYFQNEAQLDKSGLPSDRFFAERPEGSVSTLKIQRTQQEDSAVYLCASSPTGVGETQYFGPGTRLLVL.

This chain uses TRBV28 with TRBJ2-3; 8 bases align to TRBD1. The V and J ends lost 5 bases and 4 bases, in that order; junction bases with no gene match: 14. Germline V CDR1 and CDR2: MDHEN, SYDVKM. CDR3 length equals 17 residues. The CDR3 DNA follows: TGTGCCAGCAGTCCGTGGGGGGTTGGGACAGGCTCAGATACGCAGTATTTT. Its translation is CASSPWGVGTGSDTQYF.

This clonotype was found many times. This rearrangement joins TRBV11-2 to TRBJ1-4; D gene ambiguous. CDR1 SGHAT and CDR2 FQNNGV come from the germline V gene. V dropped 2 bases and J dropped 0 bases, with 7 bases sitting between them. The CDR3 runs to 15 residues. CDR3 in DNA: TGTGCCAGCAGCTTAACAGTTGCAACTAATGAAAAACTGTTTTTT. Its protein is CASSLTVATNEKLFF.

This clonotype is a singleton in its sample. Here the CDR3 omits its conserved ending phenylalanine or tryptophan, so a read error is the likely source. V gene TRBV6-2 or TRBV6-3 combines with J gene TRBJ2-2, with D perhaps matching TRBD1 (5 bases). The CDR3 is 14 amino acids. V lost 6 bases and J lost 5, with 13 bases in between. Germline CDR1 MNHEY, CDR2 SVGEGT. CDR3 nucleotide sequence: TGTGCCAGCAGAGATAGCAGGGTAACCGGGGAGCTGTTTCTT. This codes for CASRDSRVTGELFL.

The chain couples TRBV15 to TRBJ2-5; 7 nucleotides agree with TRBD1. Germline CDR1 is LNHNV and CDR2 is YYDKDF (reference sequence). The CDR3 totals 15 residues. Trimming cost V 5 bases and J 2 bases; bases outside gene matches: 8. The CDR3 is CATSPRDRRQETQYF. The CDR3 coding sequence is TGTGCCACCAGCCCCCGGGACAGACGACAAGAGACCCAGTACTTC.

The rearrangement uses TRBV10-2 and TRBJ1-5, with D unresolved. The CDR3 contains 15 residues. The germline V and J ends were trimmed by 0 bases and 3 bases, with 9 bases remaining between them. Germline values: CDR1 WSHSY, CDR2 SAAADI. In DNA, the CDR3 is TGCGCCAGCAGTGAGTCGAAAGCCGTCAATCAGCCCCAGCATTTT. As protein: CASSESKAVNQPQHF.

The chain links TRBV20-1 to TRBJ2-6; D gene uncertain. Trimming took off 5 bases at V and 7 bases at J, with 15 bases between the two ends. The germline gives CDR1 DFQATT, CDR2 SNEGSKA (reference sequence). The CDR3 spans 14 residues. As DNA, the CDR3 is TGCAGTGCTTCTTACCGTTCGTCCGCCAACGTCCTGACTTTC. It is translated as CSASYRSSANVLTF.

This clonotype was picked up many times. Compared with germline, one end of the junction differs, possibly owing to a read error. The chain couples TRBV28 to TRBJ1-5; D is possibly TRBD1 (6 bases). This CDR3 is 14 amino acids long. Germline V CDR1 and CDR2: MDHEN, SYDVKM. The CDR3 nucleotides are TGTGCCAGCAGCTTATCAGGGGCCAATCAGCCCCAGCATTTT. Translated: CASSLSGANQPQHF.

In its sample, this clonotype was seen many times. This rearrangement joins TRBV30 to TRBJ2-1, with 7 bases lining up with TRBD2. The junction had 4 bases not matched to a gene; V was cut back by 2 bases and J by 0 bases. The CDR3 runs to 15 residues. Germline lookup yields CDR1 GTSNPN and CDR2 SVGIG (reference sequence). CDR3 in amino acids: CAWSKAGSSYNEQFF. In DNA form, the CDR3 reads TGTGCCTGGAGTAAAGCGGGAAGCTCCTACAATGAGCAGTTCTTC.

The chain uses TRBV27 and TRBJ1-5; 9 bases are shared with TRBD1. J was trimmed by 7 bases and V by 5 bases; bases with no gene match: 9. This CDR3 has 15 amino acids. Germline V gene lookup returns CDR1 MNHEY and CDR2 SMNVEV (reference sequence). CDR3 bases: TGTGCCAGCAGTCCGACCGACAGGGGGAACCAGCCCCAGCATTTT. Amino acids: CASSPTDRGNQPQHF.

This clonotype was detected a few times. The chain couples TRBV28 to TRBJ2-1; D perhaps matches TRBD1 (6 bases). The V end lost 6 bases, the J end lost 8 bases, and 29 bases lay between the germline ends. The germline V gene has CDR1 MDHEN and CDR2 SYDVKM. The CDR3 is 18 amino acids. The CDR3 sequence: CASSPVPKSDRPEDEQFF. The CDR3 DNA reads TGTGCCAGCAGCCCCGTCCCCAAATCTGACAGGCCCGAGGATGAGCAGTTCTTC.

The chain combines TRBV20-1 with TRBJ2-7; no firm D call. Between the trimmed V and J ends, which lost 3 bases and 3 bases, there was a span of 12 bases. This CDR3 spans 13 amino acids. In germline, CDR1 is DFQATT, CDR2 SNEGSKA (reference sequence). CDR3 amino acids: CSARGRPYYEQYF. The CDR3 DNA is TGCAGTGCTAGGGGCCGGCCGTACTACGAGCAGTACTTC.